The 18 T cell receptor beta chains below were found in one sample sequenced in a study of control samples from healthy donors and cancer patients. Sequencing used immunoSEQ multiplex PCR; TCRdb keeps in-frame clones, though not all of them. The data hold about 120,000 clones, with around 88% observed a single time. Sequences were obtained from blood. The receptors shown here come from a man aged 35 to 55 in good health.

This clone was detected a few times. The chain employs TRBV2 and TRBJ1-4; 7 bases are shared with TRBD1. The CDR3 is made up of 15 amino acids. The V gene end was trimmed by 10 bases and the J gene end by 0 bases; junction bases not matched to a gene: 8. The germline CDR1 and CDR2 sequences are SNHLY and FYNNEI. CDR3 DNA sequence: TGTGCCAACGGGGACAGCTCTGCAACTAATGAAAAACTGTTTTTT. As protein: CANGDSSATNEKLFF.

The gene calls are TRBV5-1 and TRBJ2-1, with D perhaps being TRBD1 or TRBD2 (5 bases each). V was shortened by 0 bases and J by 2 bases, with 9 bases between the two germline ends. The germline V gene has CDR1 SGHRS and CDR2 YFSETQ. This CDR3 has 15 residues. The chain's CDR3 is CASSLVTGPYNEQFF. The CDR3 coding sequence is TGCGCCAGCAGCTTGGTGACGGGGCCCTACAATGAGCAGTTCTTC.

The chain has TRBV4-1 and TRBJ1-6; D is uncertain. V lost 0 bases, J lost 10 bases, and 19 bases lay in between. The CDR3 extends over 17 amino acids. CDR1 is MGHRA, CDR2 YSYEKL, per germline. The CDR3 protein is CASSQDSRPNGRSPLHF. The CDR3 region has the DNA TGCGCCAGCAGCCAAGATAGCCGCCCAAACGGCCGGTCACCCCTCCACTTT.

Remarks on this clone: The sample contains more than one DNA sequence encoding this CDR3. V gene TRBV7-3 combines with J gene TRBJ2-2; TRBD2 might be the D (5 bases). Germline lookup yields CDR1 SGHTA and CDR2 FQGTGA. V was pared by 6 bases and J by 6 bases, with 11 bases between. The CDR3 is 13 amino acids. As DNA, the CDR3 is TGTGCCAGCAGTCGAGCGGAGCCCGGGGAGCTGTTTTTT. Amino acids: CASSRAEPGELFF.

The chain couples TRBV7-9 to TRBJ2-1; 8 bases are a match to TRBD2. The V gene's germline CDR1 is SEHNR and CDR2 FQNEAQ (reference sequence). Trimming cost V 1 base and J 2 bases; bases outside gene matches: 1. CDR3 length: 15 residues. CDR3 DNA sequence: TGTGCCAGCAGCTTAGGAGCGGGGGCCTACAATGAGCAGTTCTTC. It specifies CASSLGAGAYNEQFF.

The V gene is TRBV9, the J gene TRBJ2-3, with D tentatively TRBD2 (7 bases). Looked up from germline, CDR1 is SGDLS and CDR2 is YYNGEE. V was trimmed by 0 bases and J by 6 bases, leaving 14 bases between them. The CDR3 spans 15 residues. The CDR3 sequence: CASSVAGGRVDTQYF. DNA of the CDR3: TGTGCCAGCAGCGTAGCCGGGGGGCGTGTTGATACGCAGTATTTT.

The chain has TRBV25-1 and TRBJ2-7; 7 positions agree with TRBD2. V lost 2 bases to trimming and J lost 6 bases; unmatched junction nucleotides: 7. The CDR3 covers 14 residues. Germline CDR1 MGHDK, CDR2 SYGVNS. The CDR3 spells CASSEPGEGREQYF. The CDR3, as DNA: TGTGCCAGCAGTGAACCCGGGGAGGGCCGCGAGCAGTACTTC.

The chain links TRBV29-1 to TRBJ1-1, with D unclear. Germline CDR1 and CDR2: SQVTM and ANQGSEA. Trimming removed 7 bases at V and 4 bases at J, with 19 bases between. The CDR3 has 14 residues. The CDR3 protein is CSAHSKGIGTEAFF. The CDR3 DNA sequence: TGCAGCGCCCACTCGAAAGGAATCGGCACTGAAGCTTTCTTT.

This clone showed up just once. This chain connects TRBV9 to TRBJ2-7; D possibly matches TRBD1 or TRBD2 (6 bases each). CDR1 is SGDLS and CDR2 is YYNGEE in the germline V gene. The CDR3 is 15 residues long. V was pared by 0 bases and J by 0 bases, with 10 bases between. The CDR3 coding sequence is TGTGCCAGCAGCGTAGGGCGGGGACACTCCTACGAGCAGTACTTC. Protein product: CASSVGRGHSYEQYF. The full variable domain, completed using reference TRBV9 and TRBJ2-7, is DSGVTQTPKHLITATGQRVTLRCSPRSGDLSVYWYQQSLDQGLQFLIQYYNGEERAKGNILERFSAQQFPDLHSELNLSSLELGDSALYFCASSVGRGHSYEQYFGPGTRLTVT.

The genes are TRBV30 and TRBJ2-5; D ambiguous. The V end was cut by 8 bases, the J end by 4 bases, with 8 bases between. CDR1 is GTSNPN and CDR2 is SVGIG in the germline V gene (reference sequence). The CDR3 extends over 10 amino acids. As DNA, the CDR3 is TGTGCCCACAGTAGAGAGACCCAGTACTTC. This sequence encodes CAHSRETQYF.

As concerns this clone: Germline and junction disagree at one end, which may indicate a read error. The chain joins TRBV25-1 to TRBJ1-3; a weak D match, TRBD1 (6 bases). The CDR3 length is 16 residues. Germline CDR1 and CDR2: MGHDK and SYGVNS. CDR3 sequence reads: CASSERETGIGSTIYF. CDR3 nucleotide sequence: TGTGCCAGCAGTGAAAGGGAGACAGGTATAGGAAGCACCATATATTTT.

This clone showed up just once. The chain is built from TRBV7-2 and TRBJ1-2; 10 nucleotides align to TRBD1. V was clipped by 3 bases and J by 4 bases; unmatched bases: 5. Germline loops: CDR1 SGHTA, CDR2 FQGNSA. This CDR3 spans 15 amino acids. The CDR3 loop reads CASSLTGTGVYGYTF. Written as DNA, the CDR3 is TGTGCCAGCAGCTTGACCGGGACAGGGGTCTATGGCTACACCTTC.

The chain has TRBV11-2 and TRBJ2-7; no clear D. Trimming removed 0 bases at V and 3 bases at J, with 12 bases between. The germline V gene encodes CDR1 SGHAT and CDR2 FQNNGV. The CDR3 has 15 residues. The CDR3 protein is CASSLEVGILYEQYF. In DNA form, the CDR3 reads TGTGCCAGCAGCTTAGAAGTAGGGATTCTCTACGAGCAGTACTTC.

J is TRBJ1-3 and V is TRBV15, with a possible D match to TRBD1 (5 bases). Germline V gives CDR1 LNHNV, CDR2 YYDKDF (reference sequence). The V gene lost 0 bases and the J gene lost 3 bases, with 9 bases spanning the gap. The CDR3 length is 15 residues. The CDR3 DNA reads TGTGCCACCAGCAGAGATCTGGGGCTTGGAAACACCATATATTTT. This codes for CATSRDLGLGNTIYF.

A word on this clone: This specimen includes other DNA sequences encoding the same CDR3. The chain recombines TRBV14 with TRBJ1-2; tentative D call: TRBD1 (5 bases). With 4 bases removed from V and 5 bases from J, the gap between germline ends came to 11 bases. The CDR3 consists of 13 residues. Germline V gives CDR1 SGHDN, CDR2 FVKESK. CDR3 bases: TGTGCCAGCAGCCCACAGGACCGTTATGGCTACACCTTC. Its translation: CASSPQDRYGYTF.

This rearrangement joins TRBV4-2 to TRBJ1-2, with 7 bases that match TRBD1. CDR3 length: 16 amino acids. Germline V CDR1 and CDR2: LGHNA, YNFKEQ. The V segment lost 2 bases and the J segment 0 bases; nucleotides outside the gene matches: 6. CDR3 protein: CASSQTSGGSNYGYTF. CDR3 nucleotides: TGTGCCAGCAGCCAAACGTCAGGGGGGTCTAACTATGGCTACACCTTC.

CDR3 DNA sequence: TGCGCCAGCAGTGGCACAGGGGGGCCGGGAAGGTCCTATAATTCACCCCTCCACTTT. This sequence encodes CASSGTGGPGRSYNSPLHF. This chain uses TRBV10-2 with TRBJ1-6; 8 nucleotides align to TRBD1. The trim removed 4 bases at V and 1 base at J, leaving 12 bases unmatched. Germline V lookup: CDR1 WSHSY, CDR2 SAAADI. The CDR3 extends over 19 amino acids.

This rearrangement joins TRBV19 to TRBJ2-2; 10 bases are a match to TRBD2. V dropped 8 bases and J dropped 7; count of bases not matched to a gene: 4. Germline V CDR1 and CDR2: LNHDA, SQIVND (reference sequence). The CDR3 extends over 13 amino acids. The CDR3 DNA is TGTGCCAGTTCAGCGGGAGGGATCGGGGAGCTGTTTTTT. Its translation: CASSAGGIGELFF.